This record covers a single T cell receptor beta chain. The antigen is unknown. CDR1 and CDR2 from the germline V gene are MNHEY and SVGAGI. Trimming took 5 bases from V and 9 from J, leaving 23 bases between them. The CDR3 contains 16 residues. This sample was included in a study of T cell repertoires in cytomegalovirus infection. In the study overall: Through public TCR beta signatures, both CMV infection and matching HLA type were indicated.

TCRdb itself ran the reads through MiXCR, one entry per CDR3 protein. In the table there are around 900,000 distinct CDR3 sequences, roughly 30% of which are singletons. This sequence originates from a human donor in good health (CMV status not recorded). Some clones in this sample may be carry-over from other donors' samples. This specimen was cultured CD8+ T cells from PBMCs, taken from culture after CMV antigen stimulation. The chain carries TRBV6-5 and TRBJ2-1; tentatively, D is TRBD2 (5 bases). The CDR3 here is CASSLSSDSFRGEQFF. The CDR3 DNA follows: TGTGCCAGCAGTCTCAGCTCAGACTCGTTCCGGGGTGAGCAGTTCTTC.